The 2 T cell receptor beta chains given below trace back to one sample, sequenced in a study of human CD8 memory T cell subsets. Investigators built TCR beta libraries using UMI-labeled 5' RACE. TCRdb reanalyzed the 5' RACE reads and collapses them to one entry per CDR3 protein, without DNA. The listing records about 10,000 distinct CDR3 sequences. The term TPEX covered CCR7+ PD-1+ TIGIT+ early memory CD8+ T cells that had exhausted-like traits. The sequenced sample consisted of CD8+ T cells from PBMCs. Every receptor here comes from a human donor in good health.

The J gene is TRBJ2-3, the V gene TRBV28. CDR3 length equals 14 residues. Per germline, CDR1 MDHEN and CDR2 SYDVKM. CDR3 sequence reads: CASSLGASTDTQYF.

The CDR3: CASSLLAGGADTQYF. The J gene is TRBJ2-3, the V gene TRBV28; with no DNA, the TCRdb D assignment of TRBD2 cannot be verified. The germline V gene encodes CDR1 MDHEN and CDR2 SYDVKM. The CDR3 totals 15 residues.